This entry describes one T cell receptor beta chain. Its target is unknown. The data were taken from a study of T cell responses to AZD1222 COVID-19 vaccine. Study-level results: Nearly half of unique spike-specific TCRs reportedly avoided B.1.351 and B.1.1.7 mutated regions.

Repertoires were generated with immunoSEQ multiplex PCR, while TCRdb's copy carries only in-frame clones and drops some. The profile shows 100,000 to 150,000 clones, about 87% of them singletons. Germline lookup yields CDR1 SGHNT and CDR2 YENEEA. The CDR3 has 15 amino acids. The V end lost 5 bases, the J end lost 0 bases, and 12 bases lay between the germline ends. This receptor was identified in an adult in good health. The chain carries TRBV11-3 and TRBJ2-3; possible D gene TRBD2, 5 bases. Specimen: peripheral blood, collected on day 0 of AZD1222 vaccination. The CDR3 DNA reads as TGTGCCAGCAGCGCCGGACTGGCTAGCACAGATACGCAGTATTTT. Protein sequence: CASSAGLASTDTQYF.